The clone carrying this T cell receptor beta chain was seen at least ten times. Its antigen is still unknown. RNA transcripts served as the template for amplifying TCR beta CDR3 regions. The primer set for the first-round RT-PCR of the TCR CDR3 was HTBI. MiXCR was run by TCRdb on the multiplex PCR reads, yielding one entry per CDR3 protein. The data contain about 400,000 distinct CDR3 sequences, 14% of them singletons. Inclusion characteristics of ophthalmopathy patients comprised a Clinical Activity Score of at least 3, a NOSPECS grade of at least 4, and duration under 3 months. Patients having uncontrolled infection, another autoimmune disease, pregnancy or lactation were not included. The data originate from a study of T cells in Graves' hyperthyroidism and ophthalmopathy. Looking at the study overall: Peripheral blood specimens were obtained at initial diagnosis, prior to any treatment.

Study-level points and caveats: Blood samples included most of the expanded thyroid clonotypes exceeding 0.001.

V shed 2 bases and J 4 bases; nucleotides not matched to a gene: 4. Germline CDR1 is SGHKS and CDR2 is YYEKEE (reference sequence). The CDR3 loop spans 15 amino acids. The chain joins TRBV5-5 to TRBJ2-3; 10 bases are a match to TRBD2. What was sequenced was blood. The sequence was collected from a woman in her thirties with Graves' ophthalmopathy. CDR3 nucleotide sequence: TGTGCCAGCAGCTTACTAGCGGGGATGGCAGATACGCAGTATTTT. It yields the protein CASSLLAGMADTQYF.